The clone carrying this T cell receptor beta chain was seen repeatedly, ten times or more. Antigen specificity is unknown. The data were obtained in a study of T cells in Graves' hyperthyroidism and ophthalmopathy. The study, taken as a whole, reports: Classification by a 13 V-J model distinguished ophthalmopathy from stable hyperthyroidism. Blood also showed most of the thyroid clonotypes that were expanded above 0.001.

Investigators excluded patients with uncontrolled infection, other autoimmune disease, pregnancy or lactation. Based on clinical symptoms, serum thyroxine and TRAb, thyroid ultrasound and orbital computed tomography, diagnoses were reached. The CDR3 consists of 16 residues. V was shortened by 3 bases and J by 6 bases, with 21 bases between the two germline ends. Germline V lookup: CDR1 LGHNA, CDR2 YNFKEQ. RNA transcripts gave rise to amplified TCR beta CDR3 regions. HTBI primers were employed in a first-round RT-PCR of the TCR CDR3. TCRdb re-analysed the multiplex PCR reads in MiXCR, keeping a single row per CDR3 protein. This table holds a few hundred thousand distinct CDR3 sequences, under 60% found once.

The clonotype comes from an adult woman with Graves' disease, either hyperthyroidism or ophthalmopathy (not recorded which). The rearrangement joins TRBV4-2 to TRBJ2-7; perhaps TRBD1 as D (5 bases). Sequencing was performed on peripheral blood or thyroid tissue (not recorded which). Here the CDR3 DNA reads TGTGCCAGCAGCCACTTAGGGGCCAGGGTACCGTCCGAGCAGTACTTC. The encoded protein is CASSHLGARVPSEQYF.